Sequencing of this T cell receptor beta chain was carried out in a study of blood T cell repertoires in COVID-19. Per the original methods: Using reference gene primer amplification, nucleated cell counts were estimated. Here immunoSEQ multiplex PCR was the method, and the copy in TCRdb shows in-frame clones only, minus some. V, J and clone size were drawn from that table, and D and trimming were deduced from the DNA. The sample gives approximately 170,000 clones, around 85% of which show up once; about 9.7% is in the top ten. After removal of 6 bases from V and 5 bases from J, the junction contained 6 bases not matched to a gene. The CDR3 spans 13 residues.

Sequencing was carried out using peripheral blood. The chain employs TRBV12-3 or TRBV12-4 and TRBJ1-1; 7 bases map to TRBD1. The sequence came from a man aged 50 to 59 with active or convalescent COVID-19. For the CDR3, the DNA is TGTGCCAGCAGACGACAGGGTGGTACTGAAGCTTTCTTT. It is translated as CASRRQGGTEAFF.